This note documents a single TCR beta chain sequence. The antigen remains undetermined. This entry is derived from a study of blood T cells in healthy people across ages. Study observations and caveats: Possibly confounding the expanded clonotype changes was the fact that donor CMV status was unknown. Per million T cells, TCR beta diversity dropped about linearly as age rose.

Extracted total RNA amounted to at least 5.5 micrograms for each sample. Primed by a sample-barcoded 5' primer and a J-beta primer mix, a second PCR proceeded for about 6 to 11 cycles. TCRdb ran MiXCR on the 5' RACE reads and lists one entry per CDR3 protein. The sample gives about 1.4 million distinct CDR3 sequences, approximately 59% of which show up once; approximately 7% is in the top ten. V lost 6 bases to trimming and J lost 8 bases, with 29 bases between them. From germline, CDR1 is DFQATT and CDR2 SNEGSKA (reference sequence). The CDR3 consists of 17 residues. The receptor was isolated from a man younger than 35 in good health. The sample was blood. This chain connects TRBV20-1 to TRBJ2-1; maybe TRBD2 (7 bases). CDR3 nucleotide sequence: TGCAGTGCCATGCCCACGGGGAGGGGGGTCGGGCTGGATGAGCAGTTCTTC. Its protein product is CSAMPTGRGVGLDEQFF.